This TCR beta chain is from a study of tumor and adjacent non-tumor tissue in lung cancer. Background on the study: Histology: about 13 adenocarcinoma, a couple of squamous cell carcinoma, 1 small cell lung cancer. Patients were aged about 30 to 80, nine to eleven men and a handful of women, stage I to III. Study-wide results and caveats: Significantly higher TCR diversity was found in tumor than normal lung.

TCRbeta libraries were built with three rounds of nested PCR, modified from ARM-PCR. TCRdb used MiXCR to reprocess the multiplex PCR reads, holding one entry per CDR3 protein. The repertoire consists of 100,000 or so distinct CDR3 sequences, with less than 75% occurring once and the leading ten covering approximately 18%. This sample's RNA came from whole unsorted tissue. Distant lung tissue was collected more than 3 cm away from the tumor edge. Donors were chemotherapy-naive, newly diagnosed lung cancer surgical patients in China, August–late 2014. Concerning this clonotype: Its specificity is not known. With a much larger clone just one base away, this may be a read error.

Germline CDR1 and CDR2: DFQATT and SNEGSKA (reference sequence). The CDR3 runs to 11 residues. The origin of this receptor is a man between 25 and 39 years old with non-small cell lung cancer. V usage is TRBV20-1 and J usage is TRBJ1-2; D ambiguous. The specimen was distant non-tumor lung tissue. In nucleotides, the CDR3 is TGCAGTACTAGATGGAGCTATGGCTACACCTTC. Translated, it gives CSTRWSYGYTF.